This TCR beta chain was found in a study of CXCR3-negative and CXCR3-positive naive CD8 T cells. For the study at large: The study obtained 130 million to 150 million TRB reads, about 1.5 +/- 0.3 million per library. Study-level points and caveats: Sequencing showed both naive subsets with comparably high diversity, and memory CD8+ cells much lower. Naive cells that were CXCR3-positive had more hydrophobic TRB CDR3s (compared with CXCR3-negative naive cells).

UMI labels and 5' RACE were used to prepare the TRB cDNA libraries. From the 5' RACE reads, TCRdb lists one entry per CDR3 protein and no DNA. This sample lists about 130,000 distinct CDR3 sequences; its ten largest clones have roughly 0.39%. About this clonotype itself: What it recognizes is unknown.

The receptor was isolated from a human donor in good health. Some clones in this sample may be carry-over from other donors' samples. The sequenced material came from naive CXCR3+ CD8+ T cells from blood. Subset specified: CD45RO-CCR7+CD27+CD95- naive CD8+ T cells expressing CXCR3 (TNR3+).

This CDR3 reads CASSSGLAGGPYEQFF. The gene calls are TRBV28 and TRBJ2-1; TCRdb outputs TRBD2, but without DNA this stays unchecked. Per germline, CDR1 MDHEN and CDR2 SYDVKM. CDR3 size: 16 residues.